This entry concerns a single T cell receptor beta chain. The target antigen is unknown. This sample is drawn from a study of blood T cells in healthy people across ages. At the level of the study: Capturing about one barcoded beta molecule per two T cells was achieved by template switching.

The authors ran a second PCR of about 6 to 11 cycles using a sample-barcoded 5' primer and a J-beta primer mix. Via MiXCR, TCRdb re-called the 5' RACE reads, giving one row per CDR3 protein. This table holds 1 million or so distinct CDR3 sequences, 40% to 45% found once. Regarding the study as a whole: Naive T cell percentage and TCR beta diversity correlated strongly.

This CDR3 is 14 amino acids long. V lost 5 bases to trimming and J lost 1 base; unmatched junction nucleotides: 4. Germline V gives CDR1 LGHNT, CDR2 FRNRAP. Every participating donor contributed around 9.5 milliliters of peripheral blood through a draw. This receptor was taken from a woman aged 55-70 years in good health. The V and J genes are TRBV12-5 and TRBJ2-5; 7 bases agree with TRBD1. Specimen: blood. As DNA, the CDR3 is TGTGCTAGTGGTCGACAGGGTCTCCAAGAGACCCAGTACTTC. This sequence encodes CASGRQGLQETQYF. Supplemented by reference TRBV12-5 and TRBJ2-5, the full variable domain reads DARVTQTPRHKVTEMGQEVTMRCQPILGHNTVFWYRQTMMQGLELLAYFRNRAPLDDSGMPKDRFSAEMPDATLATLKIQPSEPRDSAVYFCASGRQGLQETQYFGPGTRLLVL.